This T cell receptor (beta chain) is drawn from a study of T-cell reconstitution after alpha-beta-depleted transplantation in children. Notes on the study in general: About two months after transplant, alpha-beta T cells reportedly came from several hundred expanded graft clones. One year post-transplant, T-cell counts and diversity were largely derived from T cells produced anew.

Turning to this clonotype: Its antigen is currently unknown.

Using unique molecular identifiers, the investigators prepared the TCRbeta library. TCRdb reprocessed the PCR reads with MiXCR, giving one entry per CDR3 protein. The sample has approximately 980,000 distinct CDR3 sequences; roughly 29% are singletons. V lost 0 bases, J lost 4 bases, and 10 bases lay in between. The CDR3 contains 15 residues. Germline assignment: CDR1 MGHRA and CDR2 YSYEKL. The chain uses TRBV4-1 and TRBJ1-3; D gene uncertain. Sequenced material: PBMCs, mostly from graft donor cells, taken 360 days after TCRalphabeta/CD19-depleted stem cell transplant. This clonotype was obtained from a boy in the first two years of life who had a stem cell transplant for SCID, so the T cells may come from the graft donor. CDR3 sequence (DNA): TGCGCCAGCAGCCAAGATGTTTACCCAGGAAACACCATATATTTT. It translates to CASSQDVYPGNTIYF.